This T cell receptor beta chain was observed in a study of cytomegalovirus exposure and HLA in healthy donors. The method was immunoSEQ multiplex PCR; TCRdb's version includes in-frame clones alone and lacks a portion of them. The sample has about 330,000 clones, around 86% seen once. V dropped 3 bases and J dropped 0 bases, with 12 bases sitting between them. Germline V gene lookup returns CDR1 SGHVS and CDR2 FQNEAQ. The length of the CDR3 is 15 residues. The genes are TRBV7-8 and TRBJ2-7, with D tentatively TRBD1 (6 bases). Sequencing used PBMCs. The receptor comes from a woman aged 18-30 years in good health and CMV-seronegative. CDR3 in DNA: TGTGCCAGCAGCTTGGTGAGGGGGAGCTCCTACGAGCAGTACTTC. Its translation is CASSLVRGSSYEQYF.